A single sample is the source of the 23 T cell receptor beta chains below, sequenced in a study of blood T cell repertoires in COVID-19. Method: immunoSEQ multiplex PCR; TCRdb's copy keeps in-frame clones and lacks some. This sample has fewer than 250,000 clones; 83% occur once, and the top ten carry 3.6%. Sequenced material: PBMCs or T cells enriched from blood (not recorded which). These receptors were collected from a woman between 40 and 50 years old who had been exposed to COVID-19.

This clone was recorded a few times. The J gene is TRBJ1-2, the V gene TRBV7-6, with 8 bases that match TRBD1. The CDR3 sequence is 16 residues long. With 5 bases clipped from V and 6 bases from J, the junction kept 14 bases outside the gene matches. CDR1 is SGHVS and CDR2 is FNYEAQ in the germline V gene. The CDR3 DNA follows: TGTGCCAGCAGCCCTCCAGGACAGGGAAGTATGGATGGCTACACCTTC. This gives the protein CASSPPGQGSMDGYTF.

The chain combines TRBV7-9 with TRBJ2-5; tentatively, D is TRBD2 (5 bases). Germline loops: CDR1 SEHNR, CDR2 FQNEAQ (reference sequence). The CDR3 has 13 residues. Trimming removed 3 bases from V and 10 bases from J, with 15 bases in between. CDR3 residues: CASSFFSGEFQYF. The CDR3 nucleotides read TGTGCCAGCAGCTTTTTCTCTGGGGAGTTCCAGTACTTC. Full variable domain (rest looked up from reference TRBV7-9 and TRBJ2-5): DTGVSQNPRHKITKRGQNVTFRCDPISEHNRLYWYRQTLGQGPEFLTYFQNEAQLEKSRLLSDRFSAERPKGSFSTLEIQRTEQGDSAMYLCASSFFSGEFQYFGPGTRLLVL.

This clone was seen only once. V is TRBV7-8 and J is TRBJ2-1, with TRBD1 identical over 10 bases. The ends lost 5 bases at V and 7 bases at J; junction bases unmatched: 8. Germline V gene data show CDR1 as SGHVS and CDR2 as FQNEAQ. The CDR3 spans 15 residues. For the CDR3, the DNA is TGTGCCAGCAGCAAAGCCGGGACAGGGGAGAATGAGCAGTTCTTC. This codes for CASSKAGTGENEQFF. The full variable domain, in which reference TRBV7-8 and TRBJ2-1 provide the parts outside the CDR3, is GAGVSQSPRYKVAKRGQDVALRCDPISGHVSLFWYQQALGQGPEFLTYFQNEAQLDKSGLPSDRFFAERPEGSVSTLKIQRTQQEDSAVYLCASSKAGTGENEQFFGPGTRLTVL.

V gene TRBV4-1 combines with J gene TRBJ1-6, with 9 bases fitting TRBD1. Trimming took 2 bases from V and 8 from J; bases not matched to a gene: 4. The CDR3 runs 15 residues. Germline loops: CDR1 MGHRA, CDR2 YSYEKL. In nucleotides, the CDR3 is TGCGCCAGCAGCCAAAGGGGACAGGGCGATTCACCCCTCCACTTT. Encoded protein: CASSQRGQGDSPLHF.

The V and J genes are TRBV4-3 and TRBJ1-2; weak D call: TRBD1 (6 bases). Germline CDR1 and CDR2: LGHNA and YSLEER. CDR3 length: 14 residues. The germline V and J ends were trimmed by 0 bases and 6 bases, with 11 bases remaining between them. The CDR3 here is CASSQEGAGDGYTF. The CDR3 DNA reads as TGCGCCAGCAGCCAAGAGGGGGCAGGGGATGGCTACACCTTC.

The chain joins TRBV5-1 to TRBJ2-3, with 9 nucleotides matching TRBD2. The junction had 6 bases not matched to a gene; V was cut back by 3 bases and J by 1 base. The CDR3 extends over 16 amino acids. The germline V gene encodes CDR1 SGHRS and CDR2 YFSETQ. CDR3 sequence reads: CASSSIPSGGTDTQYF. The CDR3 nucleotides are TGCGCCAGCAGCTCAATCCCTAGCGGGGGCACAGATACGCAGTATTTT.

On this clone: At one end the junction does not follow the germline gene, possibly because of a read error. The chain has TRBV7-3 and TRBJ2-5; 11 positions match TRBD2. The CDR3 contains 16 residues. Per germline, CDR1 SGHTA and CDR2 FQGTGA. CDR3 nucleotide sequence: TGTGCCAGCAGCCTAACTAGCGGGGGTTCCGGTGAGACCCAGTACTTC. This sequence encodes CASSLTSGGSGETQYF. Using reference TRBV7-3 and TRBJ2-5 for the parts outside the CDR3, the full variable domain is GAGVSQTPSNKVTEKGKYVELRCDPISGHTALYWYRQSLGQGPEFLIYFQGTGAADDSGLPNDRFFAVRPEGSVSTLKIQRTERGDSAVYLCASSLTSGGSGETQYFGPGTRLLVL.

The J gene is TRBJ2-2, the V gene TRBV4-3, with 7 bases that match TRBD2. This CDR3 region has 17 residues. The germline gives CDR1 LGHNA, CDR2 YSLEER. V was clipped by 4 bases and J by 0 bases; unmatched bases: 8. CDR3 sequence reads: CASSLDYSGPNTGELFF. The CDR3 coding sequence is TGCGCCAGCAGCCTAGACTATAGCGGGCCGAACACCGGGGAGCTGTTTTTT.

This chain uses TRBV15 with TRBJ1-2; maybe TRBD1 (5 bases). Trimming took 0 bases from V and 6 from J, leaving 11 bases between them. The germline V gene has CDR1 LNHNV and CDR2 YYDKDF (reference sequence). The CDR3 has 14 amino acids. CDR3 residues: CATSRDKGIDGYTF. The CDR3 nucleotides are TGTGCCACCAGCAGAGATAAGGGGATCGATGGCTACACCTTC.

CDR3: CAWNRHGGIHTQYF. The CDR3 region has the DNA TGTGCCTGGAATCGACATGGGGGGATCCATACGCAGTATTTT. The chain is built from TRBV30 and TRBJ2-3; D possibly corresponds to TRBD2 (6 bases). The V gene lost 4 bases and the J gene lost 7 bases, with 18 bases spanning the gap. Looked up from germline, CDR1 is GTSNPN and CDR2 is SVGIG (reference sequence). The CDR3 extends over 14 amino acids. Supplemented by reference TRBV30 and TRBJ2-3, the full variable domain reads SQTIHQWPATLVQPVGSPLSLECTVEGTSNPNLYWYRQAAGRGLQLLFYSVGIGQISSEVPQNLSASRPQDRQFILSSKKLLLSDSGFYLCAWNRHGGIHTQYFGPGTRLTVL.

This clone appeared a single time. CDR3 nucleotide sequence: TGTGCCAGCAACCAGGGTGGTAATGAAAAACTGTTTTTT. It translates to CASNQGGNEKLFF. This chain joins TRBV6-5 and TRBJ1-4; possible D gene TRBD1, 5 bases. CDR1 is MNHEY, CDR2 SVGAGI, per germline. The CDR3 length is 13 residues. V was trimmed by 7 bases and J by 4 bases, leaving 10 bases between them.

This CDR3 reads CASLDRANTGELFF. CDR3 bases: TGTGCCAGCCTCGACAGGGCTAACACCGGGGAGCTGTTTTTT. The rearrangement joins TRBV28 to TRBJ2-2; 7 bases agree with TRBD1. This CDR3 spans 14 amino acids. The germline V gene encodes CDR1 MDHEN and CDR2 SYDVKM. J lost 2 bases, V lost 8 bases, and 5 bases had no gene match. The variable domain in full, completed from reference TRBV28 and TRBJ2-2, reads DVKVTQSSRYLVKRTGEKVFLECVQDMDHENMFWYRQDPGLGLRLIYFSYDVKMKEKGDIPEGYSVSREKKERFSLILESASTNQTSMYLCASLDRANTGELFFGEGSRLTVL.

This chain joins TRBV7-3 and TRBJ1-6, with TRBD1 matching over 9 bases. The CDR3 extends over 14 amino acids. CDR1 is SGHTA, CDR2 FQGTGA, per germline. V gave up 5 bases and J gave up 7 bases; unmatched junction bases: 3. In nucleotides, the CDR3 is TGTGCCAGCAGCCTTGACAGGGGGAATTCACCCCTCCACTTT. It codes for CASSLDRGNSPLHF.

The chain combines TRBV13 with TRBJ1-6; the match to TRBD1 covers 8 bases. Germline CDR1 reads PRHDT; CDR2 reads FYEKMQ (reference sequence). Trimming cost V 5 bases and J 9 bases; bases outside gene matches: 6. The CDR3 extends over 14 amino acids. The CDR3, as DNA: TGTGCCAGCAGCATAAGGGACAGGAGTTCACCCCTCCACTTT. This codes for CASSIRDRSSPLHF.

The gene calls are TRBV19 and TRBJ1-6; no firm D call. The germline V gene has CDR1 LNHDA and CDR2 SQIVND (reference sequence). V shed 6 bases and J shed 5 bases, with 5 bases lying between them. The CDR3 has 12 residues. The CDR3 spells CASSGNNSPLHF. CDR3 nucleotide sequence: TGTGCCAGTAGCGGGAATAATTCACCCCTCCACTTT.

The chain is built from TRBV12-3 or TRBV12-4 and TRBJ1-5; weak D call: TRBD1 (6 bases). V was trimmed by 3 bases and J by 5 bases, leaving 8 bases between them. The CDR3 is 13 amino acids. This CDR3 is CASSLAGDQPQHF. The CDR3 DNA sequence: TGTGCCAGCAGTTTGGCAGGGGATCAGCCCCAGCATTTT.

This rearrangement joins TRBV3-1 (or the pseudogene TRBV3-2) to TRBJ1-4; D remains ambiguous. The V gene lost 0 bases and the J gene lost 8 bases, with 22 bases spanning the gap. The CDR3 runs to 18 residues. The V gene's germline CDR1 is LGHDT and CDR2 YNNKEL (reference sequence). The CDR3, as DNA: TGTGCCAGCAGCCAAGACCGTTCACCCGGAGTAGGATACGAAAAACTGTTTTTT. Protein: CASSQDRSPGVGYEKLFF.

The chain couples TRBV5-1 to TRBJ1-1; weak D call: TRBD1 (5 bases). Trimming cost V 0 bases and J 6 bases, with 15 bases left between them. This CDR3 is 15 amino acids long. In germline, CDR1 is SGHRS, CDR2 YFSETQ. The CDR3 loop reads CASSLAGRGESEAFF. The CDR3 DNA is TGCGCCAGCAGCTTGGCCGGGAGGGGAGAATCTGAAGCTTTCTTT. Full variable domain (missing parts from reference TRBV5-1 and TRBJ1-1): KAGVTQTPRYLIKTRGQQVTLSCSPISGHRSVSWYQQTPGQGLQFLFEYFSETQRNKGNFPGRFSGRQFSNSRSEMNVSTLELGDSALYLCASSLAGRGESEAFFGQGTRLTVV.

DNA for the CDR3: TGTGCCAGCAGCTTAGCCCTAGGACAGCGGTATGGAAACACCATATATTTT. This encodes CASSLALGQRYGNTIYF. The rearrangement joins TRBV7-2 to TRBJ1-3, with D perhaps matching TRBD1 (6 bases). This CDR3 has 17 residues. Germline V gives CDR1 SGHTA, CDR2 FQGNSA. Trimming cost V 0 bases and J 3 bases, with 15 bases left between them.

This chain connects TRBV28 to TRBJ2-3; a possible D gene is TRBD1 (6 bases). V lost 6 bases and J 3 bases, leaving 10 bases between the germline ends. The V gene's germline CDR1 is MDHEN and CDR2 SYDVKM. This CDR3 contains 13 residues. The CDR3 nucleotides read TGTGCCAGCAGAGAAACAGGGACAGATACGCAGTATTTT. Protein: CASRETGTDTQYF. Together with reference TRBV28 and TRBJ2-3, the CDR3 gives the full variable domain: DVKVTQSSRYLVKRTGEKVFLECVQDMDHENMFWYRQDPGLGLRLIYFSYDVKMKEKGDIPEGYSVSREKKERFSLILESASTNQTSMYLCASRETGTDTQYFGPGTRLTVL.

The chain has TRBV7-2 and TRBJ1-3, with TRBD1 matching 8 bases. V trimming: 1 base; J trimming: 4 bases; junction bases outside the gene matches: 3. The germline V gene has CDR1 SGHTA and CDR2 FQGNSA. This CDR3 has 15 amino acids. The CDR3, as DNA: TGTGCCAGCAGCTTAGGGACAGGGCGAGGAAACACCATATATTTT. It specifies CASSLGTGRGNTIYF.

This chain uses TRBV5-3 with TRBJ1-5; tentative D call: TRBD1 (5 bases). TRBV5-3 is identified as an open reading frame with a role that is uncertain. This CDR3 region has 18 residues. The V gene lost 6 bases and the J gene lost 2 bases, with 24 bases spanning the gap. CDR3 region: CARTIRQGPYSCNQPQHF. CDR3 nucleotides: TGTGCCAGAACCATTCGCCAGGGTCCCTATTCATGCAATCAGCCCCAGCATTTT.

The CDR3 is CAWSPAIETQYF. The CDR3 DNA reads as TGTGCCTGGAGTCCCGCGATTGAGACCCAGTACTTC. J is TRBJ2-5 and V is TRBV30, with no clear D. Germline V gives CDR1 GTSNPN, CDR2 SVGIG (reference sequence). The CDR3 extends over 12 amino acids. V dropped 2 bases and J dropped 5 bases, with 9 bases sitting between them.